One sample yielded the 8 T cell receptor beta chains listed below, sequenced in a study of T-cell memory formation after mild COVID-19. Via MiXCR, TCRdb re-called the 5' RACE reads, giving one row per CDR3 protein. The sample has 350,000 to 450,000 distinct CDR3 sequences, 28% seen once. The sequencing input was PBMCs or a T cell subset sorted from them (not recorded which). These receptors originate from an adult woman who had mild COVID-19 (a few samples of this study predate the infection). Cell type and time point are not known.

The CDR3 loop is CASSMDRDYGYTF. The DNA of the CDR3 is TGTGCCAGCAGCATGGACAGGGACTATGGCTACACCTTC. The rearrangement uses TRBV7-2 and TRBJ1-2; 8 positions match TRBD1. After removal of 5 bases from V and 3 bases from J, the junction contained 2 bases not matched to a gene. Looked up from germline, CDR1 is SGHTA and CDR2 is FQGNSA. The CDR3 runs 13 residues.

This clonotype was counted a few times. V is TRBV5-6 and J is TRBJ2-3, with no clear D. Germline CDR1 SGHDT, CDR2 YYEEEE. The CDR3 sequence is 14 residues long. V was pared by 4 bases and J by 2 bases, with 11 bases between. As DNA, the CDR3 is TGTGCCAGCAGCGATCGAGTATTCACAGATACGCAGTATTTT. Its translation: CASSDRVFTDTQYF.

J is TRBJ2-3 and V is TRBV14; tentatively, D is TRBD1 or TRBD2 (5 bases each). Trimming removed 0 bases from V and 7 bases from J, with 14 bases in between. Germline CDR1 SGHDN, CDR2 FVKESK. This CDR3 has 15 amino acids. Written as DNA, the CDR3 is TGTGCCAGCAGCCAAGATGCCTGGGGGACCAATACGCAGTATTTT. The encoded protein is CASSQDAWGTNTQYF. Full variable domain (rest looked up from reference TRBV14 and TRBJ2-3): EAGVTQFPSHSVIEKGQTVTLRCDPISGHDNLYWYRRVMGKEIKFLLHFVKESKQDESGMPNNRFLAERTGGTYSTLKVQPAELEDSGVYFCASSQDAWGTNTQYFGPGTRLTVL.

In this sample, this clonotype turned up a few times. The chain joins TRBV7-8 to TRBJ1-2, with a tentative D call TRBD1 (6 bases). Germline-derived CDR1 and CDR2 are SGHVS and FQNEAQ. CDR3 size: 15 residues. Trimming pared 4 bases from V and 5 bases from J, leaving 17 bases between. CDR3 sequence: CASSSDFEGGYGYTF. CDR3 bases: TGTGCCAGCAGCTCAGACTTTGAGGGGGGTTATGGCTACACCTTC.

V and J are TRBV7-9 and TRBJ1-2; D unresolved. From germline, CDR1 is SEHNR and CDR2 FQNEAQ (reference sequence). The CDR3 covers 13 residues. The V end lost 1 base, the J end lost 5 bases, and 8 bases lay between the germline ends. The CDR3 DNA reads TGTGCCAGCAGCTTAGGGGCACTGTATGGCTACACCTTC. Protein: CASSLGALYGYTF.

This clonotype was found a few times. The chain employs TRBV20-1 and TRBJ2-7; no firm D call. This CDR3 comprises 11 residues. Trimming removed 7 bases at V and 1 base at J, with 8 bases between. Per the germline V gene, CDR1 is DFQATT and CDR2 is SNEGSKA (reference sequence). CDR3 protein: CSGGESYEQYF. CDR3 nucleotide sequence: TGCAGTGGAGGCGAGTCCTACGAGCAGTACTTC.

Here the CDR3 reads CASSSNTGGGNYGYTF. Here the CDR3 DNA reads TGCGCCAGCAGCTCCAACACAGGGGGTGGTAACTATGGCTACACCTTC. The V gene is TRBV5-1, the J gene TRBJ1-2; 8 positions match TRBD1. J was trimmed by 1 base and V by 3 bases; bases with no gene match: 8. Germline V gene lookup returns CDR1 SGHRS and CDR2 YFSETQ. This CDR3 region has 16 residues.

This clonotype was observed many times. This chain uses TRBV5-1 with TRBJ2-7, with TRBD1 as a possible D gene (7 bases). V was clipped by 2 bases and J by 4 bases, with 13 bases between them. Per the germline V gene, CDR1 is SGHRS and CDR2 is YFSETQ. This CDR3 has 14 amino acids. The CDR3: CASSFAGQKYEQYF. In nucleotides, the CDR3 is TGCGCCAGCAGCTTTGCGGGACAGAAATACGAGCAGTACTTC.